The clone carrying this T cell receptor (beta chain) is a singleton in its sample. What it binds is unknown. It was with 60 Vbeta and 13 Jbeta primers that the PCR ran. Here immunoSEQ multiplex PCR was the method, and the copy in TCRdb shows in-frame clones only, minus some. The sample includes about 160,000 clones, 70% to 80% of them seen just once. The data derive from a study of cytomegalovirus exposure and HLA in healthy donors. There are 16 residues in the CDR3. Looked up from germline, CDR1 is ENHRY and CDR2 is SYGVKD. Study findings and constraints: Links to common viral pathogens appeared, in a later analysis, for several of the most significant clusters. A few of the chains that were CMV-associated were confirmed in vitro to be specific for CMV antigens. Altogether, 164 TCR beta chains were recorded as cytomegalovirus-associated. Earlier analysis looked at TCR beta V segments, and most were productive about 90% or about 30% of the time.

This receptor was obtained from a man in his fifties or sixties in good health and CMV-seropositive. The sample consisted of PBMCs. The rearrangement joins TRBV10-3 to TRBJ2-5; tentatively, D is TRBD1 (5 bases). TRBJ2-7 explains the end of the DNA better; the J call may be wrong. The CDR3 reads CAISESQGRSSYEQYF. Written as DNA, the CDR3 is TGTGCCATCAGTGAGTCGCAGGGTAGATCCTCCTACGAGCAGTACTTC.